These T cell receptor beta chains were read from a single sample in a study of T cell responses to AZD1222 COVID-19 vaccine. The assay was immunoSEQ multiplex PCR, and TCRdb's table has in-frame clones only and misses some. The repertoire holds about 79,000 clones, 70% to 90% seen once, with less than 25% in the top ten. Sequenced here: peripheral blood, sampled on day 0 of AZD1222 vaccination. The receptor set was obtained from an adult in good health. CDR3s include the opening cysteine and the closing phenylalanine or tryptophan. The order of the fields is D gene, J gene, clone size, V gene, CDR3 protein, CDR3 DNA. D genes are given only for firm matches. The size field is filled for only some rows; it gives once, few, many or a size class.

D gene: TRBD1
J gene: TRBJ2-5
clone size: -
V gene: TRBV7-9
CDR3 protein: CASSLGYRGTGQETQYF
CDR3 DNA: TGTGCCAGCAGCTTAGGCTACCGGGGGACAGGGCAAGAGACCCAGTACTTC

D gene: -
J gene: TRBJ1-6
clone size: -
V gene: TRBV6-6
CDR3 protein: CASSYSGGAGNSPLHF
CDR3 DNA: TGTGCCAGCAGTTACTCGGGGGGGGCGGGAAATTCACCCCTCCACTTT

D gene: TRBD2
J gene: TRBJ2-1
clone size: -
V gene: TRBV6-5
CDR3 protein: CATSGLAGPSDEQFF
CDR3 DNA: TGTGCCACCTCGGGACTAGCGGGGCCCTCGGATGAGCAGTTCTTC

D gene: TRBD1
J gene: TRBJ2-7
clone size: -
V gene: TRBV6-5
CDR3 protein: CASSYSTGGSYEQYF
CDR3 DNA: TGTGCCAGCAGTTACTCGACAGGGGGCTCCTACGAGCAGTACTTC

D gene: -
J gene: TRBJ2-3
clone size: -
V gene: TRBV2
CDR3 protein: CASTLLGAPSTDTQYF
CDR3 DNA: TGTGCCAGCACCTTGTTGGGGGCCCCTAGCACAGATACGCAGTATTTT

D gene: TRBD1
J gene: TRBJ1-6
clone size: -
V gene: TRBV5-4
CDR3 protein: CASSTSGTDYNSPLHF
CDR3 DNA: TGTGCCAGCAGCACGTCGGGGACAGACTATAATTCACCCCTCCACTTT

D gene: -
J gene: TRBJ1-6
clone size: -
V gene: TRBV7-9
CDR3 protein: CASSLGPNSPLHF
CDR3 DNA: TGTGCCAGCAGCTTAGGACCCAATTCACCCCTCCACTTT

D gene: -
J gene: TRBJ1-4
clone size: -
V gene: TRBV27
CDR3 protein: CASRRTRASATNEKLFF
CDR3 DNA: TGTGCCAGCAGACGAACCCGGGCCTCCGCAACTAATGAAAAACTGTTTTTT

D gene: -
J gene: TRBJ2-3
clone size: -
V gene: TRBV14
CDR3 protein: CASSQVVTRLTDTQYF
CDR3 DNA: TGTGCCAGCAGCCAAGTCGTGACCCGGCTCACAGATACGCAGTATTTT

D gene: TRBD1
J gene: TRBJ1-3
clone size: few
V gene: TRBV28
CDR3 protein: CASSLTGAGNTIYF
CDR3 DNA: TGTGCCAGCAGCTTAACAGGGGCTGGAAACACCATATATTTT

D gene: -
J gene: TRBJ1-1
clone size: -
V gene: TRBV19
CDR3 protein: CASSIDGRRAEAFF
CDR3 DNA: TGTGCCAGTAGTATAGACGGTAGGCGCGCTGAAGCTTTCTTT

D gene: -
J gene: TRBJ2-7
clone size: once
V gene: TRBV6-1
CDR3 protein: CASSGWGSPSDYEQYF
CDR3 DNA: TGTGCCAGCAGTGGGTGGGGCAGCCCGAGCGACTACGAGCAGTACTTC

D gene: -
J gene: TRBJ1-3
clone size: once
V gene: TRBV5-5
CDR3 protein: CASSSDTGGGNTIYF
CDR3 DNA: TGTGCCAGCAGCTCCGACACCGGCGGTGGAAACACCATATATTTT

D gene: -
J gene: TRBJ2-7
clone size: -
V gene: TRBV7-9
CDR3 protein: CASSFDRYYEQYF
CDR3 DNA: TGTGCCAGCAGCTTTGACAGATACTACGAGCAGTACTTC

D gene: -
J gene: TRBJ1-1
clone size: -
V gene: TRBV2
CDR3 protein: CASSDQGPNTEAFF
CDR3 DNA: TGTGCCAGCAGTGACCAGGGACCGAACACTGAAGCTTTCTTT

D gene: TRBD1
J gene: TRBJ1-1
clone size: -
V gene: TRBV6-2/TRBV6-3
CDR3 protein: CASSYPQGLNTEAFF
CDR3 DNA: TGTGCCAGCAGTTACCCACAGGGGCTGAACACTGAAGCTTTCTTT

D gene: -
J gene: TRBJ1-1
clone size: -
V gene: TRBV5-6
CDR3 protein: CASSLVGGENTEAFF
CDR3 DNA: TGTGCCAGCAGCTTGGTTGGCGGGGAGAACACTGAAGCTTTCTTT

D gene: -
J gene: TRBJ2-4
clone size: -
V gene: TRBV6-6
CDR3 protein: CASGDWENIQYF
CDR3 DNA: TGTGCCAGCGGTGATTGGGAAAACATTCAGTACTTC

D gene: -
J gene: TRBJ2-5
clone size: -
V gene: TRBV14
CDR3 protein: CASSRTARETQYF
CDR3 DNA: TGTGCCAGCAGCCGGACAGCGCGAGAGACCCAGTACTTC

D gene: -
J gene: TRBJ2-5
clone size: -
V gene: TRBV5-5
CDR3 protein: CASSFGLKKEETQYF
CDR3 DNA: TGTGCCAGCAGCTTCGGACTAAAAAAGGAAGAGACCCAGTACTTC

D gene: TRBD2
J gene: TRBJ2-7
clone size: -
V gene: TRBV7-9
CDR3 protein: CASSPLAGGYHEQYF
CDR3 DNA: TGTGCCAGCAGCCCCTTAGCGGGAGGATACCACGAGCAGTACTTC

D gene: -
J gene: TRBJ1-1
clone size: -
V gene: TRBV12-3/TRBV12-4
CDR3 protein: CASSWDGSDW
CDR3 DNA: TGTGCCAGCAGTTGGGACGGGAGTGATTGG

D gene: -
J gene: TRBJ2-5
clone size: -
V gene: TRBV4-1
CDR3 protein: CASSPLEGAETQYF
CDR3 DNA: TGCGCCAGCAGCCCCCTGGAGGGAGCAGAGACCCAGTACTTC

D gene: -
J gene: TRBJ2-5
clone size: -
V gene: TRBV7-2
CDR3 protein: CASISQGGRKETQYF
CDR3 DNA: TGTGCCAGCATATCTCAGGGGGGGCGAAAAGAGACCCAGTACTTC

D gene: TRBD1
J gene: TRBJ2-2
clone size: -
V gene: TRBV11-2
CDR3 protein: CASRQDRRAAGGPTGELFF
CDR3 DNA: TGTGCCAGCAGACAAGATAGAAGGGCGGCAGGGGGCCCTACCGGGGAGCTGTTTTTT

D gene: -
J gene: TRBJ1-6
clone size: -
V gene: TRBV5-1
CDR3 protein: CASSLFQSSYNSPLHF
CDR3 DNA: TGCGCCAGCAGCTTGTTCCAGAGCTCCTATAATTCACCCCTCCACTTT

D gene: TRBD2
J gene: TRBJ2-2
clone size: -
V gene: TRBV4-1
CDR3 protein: CASSQELTSGRVVAGELFF
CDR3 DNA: TGCGCCAGCAGCCAAGAGTTAACTAGCGGGAGAGTGGTGGCCGGGGAGCTGTTTTTT

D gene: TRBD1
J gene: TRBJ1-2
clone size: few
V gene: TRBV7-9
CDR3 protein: CASSLAGQGVHGYTF
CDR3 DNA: TGTGCCAGCAGCTTAGCGGGGCAGGGGGTTCATGGCTACACCTTC

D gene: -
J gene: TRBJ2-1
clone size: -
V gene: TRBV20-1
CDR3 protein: CSASGGKSNEQFF
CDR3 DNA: TGCAGTGCTAGTGGGGGTAAGAGCAATGAGCAGTTCTTC

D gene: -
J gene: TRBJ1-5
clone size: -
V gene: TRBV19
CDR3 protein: CATSWGDSNQPQHF
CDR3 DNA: TGTGCCACCTCGTGGGGGGATAGCAATCAGCCCCAGCATTTT

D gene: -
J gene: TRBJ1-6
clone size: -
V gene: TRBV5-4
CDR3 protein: CASSSDRLNSPLHF
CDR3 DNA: TGTGCCAGCAGCAGTGACAGGCTTAATTCACCCCTCCACTTT

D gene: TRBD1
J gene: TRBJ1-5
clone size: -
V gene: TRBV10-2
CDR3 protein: CASRGDRGDEFESQHF
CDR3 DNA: TGCGCCAGCAGAGGGGACAGGGGGGATGAATTTGAGTCCCAGCATTTT

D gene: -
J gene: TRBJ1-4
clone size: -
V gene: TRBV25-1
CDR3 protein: CASSVTLAANEKLFF
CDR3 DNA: TGTGCCAGCAGTGTAACCCTCGCGGCTAATGAAAAACTGTTTTTT

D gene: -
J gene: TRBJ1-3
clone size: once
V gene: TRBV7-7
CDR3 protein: CASSPTGPPGNTIYF
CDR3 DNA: TGTGCCAGCAGCCCAACGGGGCCCCCTGGAAACACCATATATTTT

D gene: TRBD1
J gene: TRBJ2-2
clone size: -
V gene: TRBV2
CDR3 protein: CASRGTANTGELFF
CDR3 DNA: TGTGCCAGCAGGGGGACAGCGAACACCGGGGAGCTGTTTTTT

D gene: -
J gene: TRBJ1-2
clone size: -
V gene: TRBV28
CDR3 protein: CASSLSGGTRGYTF
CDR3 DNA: TGTGCCAGCAGTTTATCGGGGGGCACGAGGGGCTACACCTTC

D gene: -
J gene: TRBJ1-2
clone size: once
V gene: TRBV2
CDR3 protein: CASSEALRKGYTF
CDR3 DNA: TGTGCCAGCAGTGAAGCGCTTAGAAAGGGCTACACCTTC

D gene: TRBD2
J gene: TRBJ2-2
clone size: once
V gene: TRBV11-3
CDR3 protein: CASTASGTGELFF
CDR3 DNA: TGTGCCAGCACCGCTAGCGGTACCGGGGAGCTGTTTTTT

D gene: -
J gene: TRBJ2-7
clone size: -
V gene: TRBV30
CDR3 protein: CASRGGNDRQLYEQYF
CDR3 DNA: TGTGCCTCGAGGGGGGGTAATGACAGGCAGCTTTACGAGCAGTACTTC

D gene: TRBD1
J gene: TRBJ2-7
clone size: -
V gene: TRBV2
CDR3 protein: CASRLGQGMNYEQYF
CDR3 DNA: TGTGCCAGCAGGTTGGGACAGGGCATGAACTACGAGCAGTACTTC